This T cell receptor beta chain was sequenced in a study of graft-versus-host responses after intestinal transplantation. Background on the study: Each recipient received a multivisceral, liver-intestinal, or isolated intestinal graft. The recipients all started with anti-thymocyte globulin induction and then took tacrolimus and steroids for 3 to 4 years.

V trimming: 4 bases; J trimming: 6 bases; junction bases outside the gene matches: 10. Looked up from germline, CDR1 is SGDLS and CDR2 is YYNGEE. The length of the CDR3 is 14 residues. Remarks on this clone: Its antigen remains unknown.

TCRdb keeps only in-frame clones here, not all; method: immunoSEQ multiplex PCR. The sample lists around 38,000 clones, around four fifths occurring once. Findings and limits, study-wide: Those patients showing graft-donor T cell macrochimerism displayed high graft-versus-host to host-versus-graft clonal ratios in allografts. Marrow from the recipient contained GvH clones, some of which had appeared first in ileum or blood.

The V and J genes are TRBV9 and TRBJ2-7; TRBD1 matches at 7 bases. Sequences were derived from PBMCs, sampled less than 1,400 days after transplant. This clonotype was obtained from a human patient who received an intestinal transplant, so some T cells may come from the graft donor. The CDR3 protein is CASSPGGEAREQYF. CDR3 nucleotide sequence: TGTGCCAGCAGCCCAGGGGGAGAGGCACGCGAGCAGTACTTC.